This T cell receptor (beta chain) derives from a study of OX40 agonist ivuxolimab in advanced cancers. For the study at large: Patients received the agonistic anti-OX40 (CD134) antibody ivuxolimab. A history of anti-PD-1, anti-PD-L1 or anti-CTLA-4 therapy was acceptable, and approximately 41% had some.

Assay used: immunoSEQ multiplex PCR; TCRdb lists only in-frame clones, some missing. The sample includes some 51,000 clones, around 77% of them seen just once. After removal of 7 bases from V and 2 bases from J, the junction contained 5 bases not matched to a gene. Germline CDR1 reads SGHRS; CDR2 reads YFSETQ. This CDR3 is built from 14 residues. The V call is TRBV5-1, the J call TRBJ2-5; 10 nucleotides match TRBD2. This specimen consisted of CD4+ or CD8+ T cells sorted from blood, obtained in a trial of the OX40 agonist ivuxolimab. The source is an adult with an advanced solid tumor such as melanoma, head and neck, liver or kidney cancer. This CDR3 is CASHGAGGQETQYF. CDR3 DNA sequence: TGCGCCAGCCACGGAGCGGGAGGGCAAGAGACCCAGTACTTC. Together with reference TRBV5-1 and TRBJ2-5, the CDR3 gives the full variable domain: KAGVTQTPRYLIKTRGQQVTLSCSPISGHRSVSWYQQTPGQGLQFLFEYFSETQRNKGNFPGRFSGRQFSNSRSEMNVSTLELGDSALYLCASHGAGGQETQYFGPGTRLLVL.